The TCR beta chain under discussion was sequenced for a study of beta chain features in type 1 diabetes. Looked up from germline, CDR1 is SGDLS and CDR2 is YYNGEE. The CDR3 is 13 residues long. With 1 base removed from V and 5 bases from J, the gap between germline ends came to 9 bases. Sequenced material consisted of expressed TCRB transcripts (all of the isolated RNA was reverse transcribed). Naive, central memory and regulatory T cell samples came to a mean of roughly 4 million reads. TCRdb keeps only in-frame clones here, not all; method: immunoSEQ multiplex PCR. The sample holds roughly 400,000 clones, roughly 15% seen once.

The material sequenced was naive CD4+ T cells from blood. The sequence came from a woman aged 18 to 35 in good health. V gene TRBV9 combines with J gene TRBJ1-2; D is uncertain. In nucleotides, the CDR3 is TGTGCCAGCAGCGTAAATCCGGTATATGGCTACACCTTC. Its translation is CASSVNPVYGYTF.